This TCR beta chain was profiled in a study of cytomegalovirus exposure and HLA in healthy donors. The CDR3 loop spans 14 amino acids. Germline CDR1 is GTSNPN and CDR2 is SVGIG (reference sequence). Trimming removed 5 bases from V and 6 bases from J; junction bases left unmatched: 6. Amplification used 60 Vbeta primers and 13 Jbeta primers. Profiling relied on immunoSEQ multiplex PCR, and the TCRdb table lists in-frame clones only, not all of them. The sample shows 100,000 or so clones, about four fifths of them seen only once. The source of this sequence is a man between 25 and 39 years old in good health and CMV-seronegative. The chain recombines TRBV30 with TRBJ1-6, with TRBD1 matching 8 bases. Sequencing used PBMCs. CDR3 sequence (DNA): TGTGCCTGGGGACAGGGAGAACGTAATTCACCCCTCCACTTT. Its translation: CAWGQGERNSPLHF.